A selection of T cell receptor beta chains follows, all from one sample in a study of T cell responses to AZD1222 COVID-19 vaccine. Measured with immunoSEQ multiplex PCR; TCRdb has only the in-frame clones, and not every one. This table holds 150,000 to 200,000 clones, roughly 92% found once. The sequencing used peripheral blood, collected on day 0 of AZD1222 vaccination. These receptors originate from an adult in good health. The conserved cysteine and the conserved F or W are not part of the CDR3 here. The order of the fields is J gene, V gene, CDR3 protein.

TRBJ1-4 TRBV29-1 SAHEGGEVF
TRBJ1-1 TRBV6-5 ASTRKPTEAF
TRBJ1-1 TRBV30 AWSVVPGVTEAF
TRBJ2-1 TRBV4-3 APSQDGEGAYNEQF
TRBJ2-1 TRBV6-1 ASSVTLGGSYNEQF
TRBJ2-2 TRBV19 ASSIGGGRHTGELF
TRBJ1-3 TRBV30 AWSQPGQGRNTIY
TRBJ1-2 TRBV5-1 ASRPGQGDGGYT
TRBJ2-7 TRBV5-8 ASSNSGTSGGLPYEQY
TRBJ2-2 TRBV5-1 ASSLRQLNTGELF
TRBJ2-3 TRBV24-1 ATSDFTGGIGTSTDTQY
TRBJ2-1 TRBV5-1 ASSLPSGGANNEQF
TRBJ1-1 TRBV5-6 ASSSLGGVDTEAF